This T cell receptor (beta chain) was identified during a study of cytomegalovirus exposure and HLA in healthy donors. Study results and limitations: Earlier analysis yielded a pattern in which most TCR beta V segments were productive about 90% or about 30% of the time. Immune exposure information available was restricted to CMV serostatus. Per a later analysis, about 17,000 TCR beta sequences showed association with HLA alleles at 0.05 false discovery rate.

Amplification used 60 Vbeta primers and 13 Jbeta primers. Profiled with immunoSEQ multiplex PCR; TCRdb holds only in-frame clones, not every one. The sample shows under 150,000 clones, around 83% of them seen only once. A note on this clone: Antigen specificity is unknown.

Donors consisted of healthy bone marrow donors. The CDR3 runs to 16 residues. From germline, CDR1 is KGHSH and CDR2 LQKENI. V lost 3 bases, J lost 6 bases, and 9 bases stayed unmatched. This chain uses TRBV18 with TRBJ2-1; 9 bases match TRBD2. Sequencing was performed on PBMCs. This TCR was recovered from a woman aged 30 to 39 in good health and CMV-seropositive. CDR3 protein: CASSPPRAGGSNEQFF. Here the CDR3 DNA reads TGTGCCAGCTCACCCCCCCGAGCGGGAGGCTCCAATGAGCAGTTCTTC.